Shown below are 26 T cell receptor beta chains from a single sample sequenced in a study of blood T cell repertoires in COVID-19. TCRdb's copy holds only in-frame clones and misses some; the assay was immunoSEQ multiplex PCR. The sample includes some 100,000 clones, almost 90% seen only once; the top ten take around 2%. The sequenced material came from peripheral blood. The receptor set was obtained from a man aged 45-60 years with COVID-19, enrolled during active disease.

The chain carries TRBV29-1 and TRBJ1-1, with 9 bases aligning to TRBD1. The CDR3 covers 13 residues. Germline assignment: CDR1 SQVTM and CDR2 ANQGSEA. The V segment lost 4 bases and the J segment 3 bases; nucleotides outside the gene matches: 3. CDR3 sequence reads: CSVVTGGYTEAFF. The CDR3 DNA reads as TGCAGCGTTGTGACAGGGGGGTACACTGAAGCTTTCTTT.

This clone was seen only once. V is TRBV7-8 and J is TRBJ2-7; 12 bases map to TRBD2. The trim removed 3 bases at V and 1 base at J, leaving 13 bases unmatched. Germline V gene sequence: CDR1 SGHVS, CDR2 FQNEAQ. CDR3 length: 19 residues. In DNA form, the CDR3 reads TGTGCCAGCAGCTTGCTAGCGGGGGGGCCTCAACCCAAGTCCTACGAGCAGTACTTC. It codes for CASSLLAGGPQPKSYEQYF.

V and J are TRBV7-6 and TRBJ2-2; the D gene is possibly TRBD1 (5 bases). The CDR3 length is 15 residues. CDR1 is SGHVS, CDR2 FNYEAQ, per germline. V dropped 4 bases and J dropped 5 bases, with 14 bases sitting between them. As DNA, the CDR3 is TGTGCCAGCAGCTATTCGACAGAGCCGACCGGGGAGCTGTTTTTT. Its translation: CASSYSTEPTGELFF.

The chain carries TRBV5-4 and TRBJ1-3, with D tentatively TRBD1 (6 bases). From germline, CDR1 is SGHNT and CDR2 YYREEE (reference sequence). CDR3 length: 15 amino acids. The ends were cut back, 4 bases at V and 0 bases at J, with 11 bases in the middle. The CDR3 region is CASSTDRSSGNTIYF. In DNA, the CDR3 is TGTGCCAGCAGCACTGACAGGAGCTCTGGAAACACCATATATTTT.

This chain links TRBV5-1 with TRBJ1-1; possibly TRBD1 for D (5 bases). Germline CDR1 and CDR2: SGHRS and YFSETQ. The CDR3 contains 13 residues. V was cut by 0 bases and J by 6 bases, with 9 bases left in between. Here the CDR3 reads CASSLGGDSEAFF. Written as DNA, the CDR3 is TGCGCCAGCAGCTTGGGTGGGGACTCTGAAGCTTTCTTT.

This clone was found a few times. CDR3: CAWSVPGAGTNYGYTF. CDR3 DNA sequence: TGTGCCTGGAGTGTACCAGGGGCCGGCACCAACTATGGCTACACCTTC. The chain carries TRBV30 and TRBJ1-2; a weak D match, TRBD1 (6 bases). V shed 0 bases and J shed 2 bases, with 16 bases lying between them. The CDR3 covers 16 residues. Germline V gene lookup returns CDR1 GTSNPN and CDR2 SVGIG (reference sequence).

The genes are TRBV9 and TRBJ2-5; D possibly corresponds to TRBD2 (5 bases). The CDR3 totals 14 residues. CDR1 is SGDLS, CDR2 YYNGEE, per germline. V lost 5 bases and J lost 5, with 16 bases in between. The CDR3 loop is CASSSNSGGETQYF. Here the CDR3 DNA reads TGTGCCAGCAGTTCTAACTCGGGCGGGGAGACCCAGTACTTC.

This clone was observed a single time. The rearrangement uses TRBV7-2 and TRBJ2-3, with 7 positions matching TRBD2. The V gene end was trimmed by 7 bases and the J gene end by 0 bases; junction bases not matched to a gene: 4. Germline loops: CDR1 SGHTA, CDR2 FQGNSA. The CDR3 runs to 14 residues. The CDR3: CASKRGSSTDTQYF. The CDR3 DNA is TGTGCCAGCAAGCGGGGTTCGAGCACAGATACGCAGTATTTT.

This clone was found once. The V and J genes are TRBV3-1 (or the pseudogene TRBV3-2) and TRBJ1-6; D is unresolved. In germline, CDR1 is LGHDT, CDR2 YNNKEL (reference sequence). This CDR3 contains 15 residues. Trimming stripped 6 bases from V and 0 bases from J, with 9 bases between. DNA for the CDR3: TGTGCCAGCAGGGCAAGAAGCTCCTATAATTCACCCCTCCACTTT. The encoded protein is CASRARSSYNSPLHF.

This clone was recorded only once. The CDR3 loop reads CASSLKTVGSTDTQYF. The CDR3 nucleotides are TGTGCCAGCAGCCTCAAGACAGTAGGGAGCACAGATACGCAGTATTTT. This chain connects TRBV5-4 to TRBJ2-3; a possible D gene is TRBD1 (5 bases). CDR1 is SGHNT and CDR2 is YYREEE in the germline V gene (reference sequence). The CDR3 runs 16 residues. Trimming took 4 bases from V and 0 from J, leaving 15 bases between them.

The rearrangement links TRBV10-3 to TRBJ1-5; 9 bases are a match to TRBD1. Trimming cost V 2 bases and J 6 bases; bases outside gene matches: 5. The germline V gene has CDR1 ENHRY and CDR2 SYGVKD. The CDR3 totals 15 residues. The CDR3 DNA reads as TGTGCCATCAGTGAGCCCGGGACAGGGAGTCAGCCCCAGCATTTT. Amino acids: CAISEPGTGSQPQHF.

This sequence joins TRBV27 and TRBJ1-5; D perhaps matches TRBD1 (5 bases). The CDR3 is made up of 14 amino acids. The germline CDR1 and CDR2 sequences are MNHEY and SMNVEV (reference sequence). Between the trimmed V and J ends, which lost 5 bases and 6 bases, there was a span of 14 bases. CDR3 loop: CASSTVGGIQPQHF. CDR3 sequence (DNA): TGTGCCAGCAGTACCGTCGGGGGGATTCAGCCCCAGCATTTT.

The chain recombines TRBV27 with TRBJ1-5; TRBD1 agrees at 8 bases. The ends lost 3 bases at V and 1 base at J; junction bases unmatched: 8. The germline V gene encodes CDR1 MNHEY and CDR2 SMNVEV (reference sequence). The CDR3 is 17 residues long. CDR3 region: CASSLGQGAPSNQPQHF. As DNA, the CDR3 is TGTGCCAGCAGTTTGGGGCAGGGGGCTCCAAGCAATCAGCCCCAGCATTTT.

The CDR3 loop is CASSPGTGGPNQPQHF. The CDR3 DNA follows: TGTGCCAGCAGCCCTGGGACAGGGGGTCCCAATCAGCCCCAGCATTTT. V and J are TRBV7-6 and TRBJ1-5; 11 bases are a match to TRBD1. Trimming at V came to 5 bases and at J to 3 bases, leaving 6 bases not matched to a gene. Per the germline V gene, CDR1 is SGHVS and CDR2 is FNYEAQ. The CDR3 contains 16 residues.

The CDR3 nucleotides read TGTGCCAGCAGCCATACCCCCACAGGGGGCTCCTACAATGAGCAGTTCTTC. It yields the protein CASSHTPTGGSYNEQFF. The chain uses TRBV3-1 (or the pseudogene TRBV3-2) and TRBJ2-1; TRBD1 agrees at 8 bases. V shed 3 bases and J 0 bases; nucleotides not matched to a gene: 7. CDR1 is LGHDT, CDR2 YNNKEL, per germline (reference sequence). The CDR3 extends over 17 amino acids.

The chain couples TRBV7-6 to TRBJ2-6; D unclear. V was clipped by 6 bases and J by 4 bases, with 10 bases between them. CDR1 is SGHVS and CDR2 is FNYEAQ in the germline V gene. This CDR3 has 14 amino acids. CDR3 loop: CASRTPGGANVLTF. The CDR3 DNA reads TGTGCCAGCAGAACCCCCGGGGGGGCCAACGTCCTGACTTTC.

The chain links TRBV10-3 to TRBJ2-2; 9 bases are shared with TRBD1. The trim removed 0 bases at V and 5 bases at J, leaving 4 bases unmatched. The CDR3 is 16 amino acids. Germline V CDR1 and CDR2: ENHRY, SYGVKD. The CDR3 sequence: CAISESRTGVTGELFF. CDR3 sequence (DNA): TGTGCCATCAGTGAGTCCAGGACAGGGGTGACCGGGGAGCTGTTTTTT.

This clone is a singleton in its sample. The chain couples TRBV10-3 to TRBJ2-1; 13 nucleotides line up with TRBD2. The CDR3 contains 16 residues. The J segment lost 5 bases and the V segment lost 5 bases, leaving 6 bases of the junction unmatched. Germline CDR1 and CDR2: ENHRY and SYGVKD. The CDR3 DNA reads TGTGCCATCAGTAACCTACTAGCGGGGGGGCACAATGAGCAGTTCTTC. Protein product: CAISNLLAGGHNEQFF.

V is TRBV4-3 and J is TRBJ1-5; TRBD1 is a possible D gene (5 bases). CDR1 LGHNA and CDR2 YSLEER come from the germline V gene. Deletions cut 0 bases from V and 5 bases from J, with 11 bases between. This CDR3 comprises 15 residues. CDR3 loop: CASSQDLGGYQPQHF. The DNA for the CDR3 is TGCGCCAGCAGCCAAGATTTGGGGGGGTATCAGCCCCAGCATTTT.

The CDR3 is CASSLAGTLNTEAFF. CDR3 DNA: TGTGCCAGCAGCTTAGCGGGGACATTGAACACTGAAGCTTTCTTT. This sequence joins TRBV7-9 and TRBJ1-1, with D perhaps matching TRBD1 (6 bases). Trimming pared 0 bases from V and 0 bases from J, leaving 8 bases between. This CDR3 is built from 15 residues. Per the germline V gene, CDR1 is SEHNR and CDR2 is FQNEAQ (reference sequence).

V and J are TRBV4-2 and TRBJ1-1; maybe TRBD1 (6 bases). CDR1 and CDR2 from the germline V gene are LGHNA and YNFKEQ. CDR3 length: 14 amino acids. Trimming shortened V by 1 base and J by 1 base, and 7 bases separated the two germline ends. In DNA form, the CDR3 reads TGTGCCAGCAGCCAAGCGGGACAGAACACTGAAGCTTTCTTT. Protein: CASSQAGQNTEAFF.

This chain joins TRBV6-2 or TRBV6-3 and TRBJ2-2; no reliable D call. CDR3 length equals 17 residues. The germline gives CDR1 MNHEY, CDR2 SVGEGT. V was clipped by 2 bases and J by 6 bases, with 19 bases between them. For the CDR3, the DNA is TGTGCCAGCAGTTACACAATGTCTAGTATACCTTCCGGGGAGCTGTTTTTT. Its translation: CASSYTMSSIPSGELFF.

V is TRBV5-1 and J is TRBJ2-7, with a possible D match to TRBD1 (6 bases). CDR1 is SGHRS and CDR2 is YFSETQ in the germline V gene. CDR3 length equals 14 residues. V gave up 4 bases and J gave up 4 bases, with 15 bases separating them. Here the CDR3 reads CASSPDSLGYEQYF. The CDR3 region has the DNA TGCGCCAGCAGCCCGGACAGCCTGGGGTACGAGCAGTACTTC. The entire variable domain, with the rest obtained from reference TRBV5-1 and TRBJ2-7, is as follows: KAGVTQTPRYLIKTRGQQVTLSCSPISGHRSVSWYQQTPGQGLQFLFEYFSETQRNKGNFPGRFSGRQFSNSRSEMNVSTLELGDSALYLCASSPDSLGYEQYFGPGTRLTVT.

V usage is TRBV11-2 and J usage is TRBJ2-7; perhaps TRBD1 as D (6 bases). V was trimmed by 5 bases and J by 1 base, leaving 9 bases between them. Germline V lookup: CDR1 SGHAT, CDR2 FQNNGV. The CDR3 contains 13 residues. CDR3 region: CASSRTGSYEQYF. The DNA of the CDR3 is TGTGCCAGCAGCCGAACAGGGTCCTACGAGCAGTACTTC. Drawing the rest from reference TRBV11-2 and TRBJ2-7, the complete variable domain is EAGVAQSPRYKIIEKRQSVAFWCNPISGHATLYWYQQILGQGPKLLIQFQNNGVVDDSQLPKDRFSAERLKGVDSTLKIQPAKLEDSAVYLCASSRTGSYEQYFGPGTRLTVT.

The rearrangement uses TRBV23-1 and TRBJ2-2, with D perhaps TRBD2 (5 bases). TRBV23-1 is an open reading frame whose function is uncertain. The CDR3 runs 15 residues. With 0 bases removed from V and 3 bases from J, the gap between germline ends came to 8 bases. CDR3 DNA sequence: TGCGCCAGCAGTCAATCGCGGCGGGACACCGGGGAGCTGTTTTTT. Its protein is CASSQSRRDTGELFF.

V usage is TRBV11-3 and J usage is TRBJ2-7; a weak D match, TRBD2 (5 bases). Germline loops: CDR1 SGHNT, CDR2 YENEEA. With 3 bases removed from V and 3 bases from J, the gap between germline ends came to 9 bases. The CDR3 length is 13 residues. CDR3 sequence (DNA): TGTGCCAGCAGCTTTTTGGCGGGCTACGAGCAGTACTTC. This encodes CASSFLAGYEQYF.